This is a list of T cell receptor beta chains from one sample in a study of tumor and adjacent non-tumor tissue in lung cancer. TCRdb independently ran MiXCR on the multiplex PCR reads; one entry per CDR3 protein. The profile covers more than 85,000 distinct CDR3 sequences, with roughly 73% appearing a single time and about 39% taken by the ten largest. The sample consisted of lung tumor tissue. These receptors were obtained from an older woman with non-small cell lung cancer. Both conserved end residues are part of each CDR3. Fields, in order: clone size, D gene, J gene, V gene, CDR3 protein, CDR3 DNA. D genes are given only for firm matches. Not all rows give a size; the values are once, few, many and, for expanded clones, a class.

-,-,TRBJ2-7,TRBV10-3,CASKRGDYEQYF,TGTGCCTCTAAGCGCGGGGATTACGAACAGTACTTC
-,-,TRBJ1-5,TRBV28,CASDKWTVNQPQHF,TGTGCCAGTGACAAGTGGACTGTCAATCAGCCCCAGCATTTT
-,-,TRBJ2-5,TRBV20-1,CNAPKDKGETRYF,TGCAATGCCCCGAAAGACAAAGGGGAGACCCGGTACTTC
-,-,TRBJ2-7,TRBV10-2,CASSERRNEQCF,TGCGCCAGCAGTGAACGGAGGAACGAGCAGTGCTTC
few,-,TRBJ2-7,TRBV18,CASSWSREGYEQYF,TGTGCCAGCTCATGGTCCCGTGAGGGCTACGAGCAGTACTTC
-,-,TRBJ1-2,TRBV6-1,CASSATGSFNYGYTF,TGTGCCAGCAGTGCAACAGGGTCTTTCAACTATGGCTACACCTTC
once,-,TRBJ1-3,TRBV11-3,CATREDSRSTIYF,TGTGCCACCCGAGAGGACTCTAGAAGCACCATATATTTT
-,-,TRBJ1-3,TRBV6-1,CASSRGPTGGYTIYF,TGTGCCAGCAGTCGCGGGCCAACTGGTGGATACACCATATATTTT
-,-,TRBJ1-1,TRBV11-1,CASYRDHHTEAFF,TGTGCCAGCTACCGGGACCACCACACTGAAGCTTTCTTT
-,TRBD1,TRBJ2-1,TRBV6-5,CASKAQGAYNEQLF,TGTGCCAGTAAAGCACAGGGGGCCTACAATGAGCAGTTATTC
-,-,TRBJ2-1,TRBV11-3,CANNLGPLALSYNEQFF,TGCGCCAACAACTTAGGCCCACTAGCACTATCCTACAATGAGCAGTTCTTC
many,TRBD1,TRBJ2-3,TRBV4-2,CASSQGTGGYTDTQYF,TGTGCCAGCAGCCAAGGGACAGGGGGCTACACAGATACGCAGTATTTT
-,-,TRBJ2-6,TRBV6-2/TRBV6-3,CANSYSPSGANVLTF,TGTGCCAACAGTTACTCGCCCTCTGGGGCCAACGTACTGACTTTC
-,TRBD2,TRBJ2-7,TRBV7-8,CASSLARGASYEQYF,TGTGCCAGCAGCTTAGCGCGGGGGGCAAGTTACGAGCAGTACTTC
-,-,TRBJ1-6,TRBV11-1,CASSLVAASPLHF,TGTGCCAGCAGCTTAGTGGCAGCTTCACCCCTTCACTTT
-,TRBD1,TRBJ2-4,TRBV28,CASSSPQGRLAKNIQYF,TGTGCTAGCAGTAGCCCACAGGGGAGACTCGCCAAAAACATTCAGTACTTC
-,-,TRBJ1-1,TRBV6-2/TRBV6-3,CVSSKGRVWNTGAFF,TGTGTCAGCAGTAAAGGCAGGGTGTGGAACACTGGAGCTTTCTTT
-,-,TRBJ1-4,TRBV7-9,CPSSFGDTGATNEKLFF,TGTCCCAGCAGCTTCGGAGATACAGGAGCAACTAATGAAAAACTGTTTTTT
many,TRBD2,TRBJ2-3,TRBV6-2/TRBV6-3,CASSALTPASGRTDTQYF,TGTGCCAGCAGTGCCCTTACCCCGGCTAGCGGACGCACAGATACGCAGTATTTT
-,-,TRBJ1-6,TRBV20-1,CSDIYRLAGDSPLHF,TGCAGTGACATATACCGTTTGGCAGGGGATTCACCCCTCCACTTT
-,TRBD2,TRBJ2-3,TRBV5-4,CASSDQTELAGARDTQYF,TGTGCCAGCAGCGATCAAACCGAACTAGCGGGGGCCAGGGATACGCAGTATTTT
-,TRBD2,TRBJ2-1,TRBV5-6,CARSFLSSGGAWNEQFF,TGTGCCAGGAGCTTCTTATCCAGCGGGGGGGCGTGGAATGAGCAATTCTTC
-,TRBD2,TRBJ2-3,TRBV11-1,CASSSSLGGGSTDTQYF,TGTGCCAGCAGCTCGTCCCTGGGGGGGGGAAGCACAGATACGCAGTATTTT
many,-,TRBJ2-3,TRBV6-1,CASSATSDTQYF,TGTGCCAGCAGTGCGACCTCAGATACGCAGTATTTT
-,TRBD2,TRBJ2-7,TRBV12-3/TRBV12-4,CGSSSSAGLVRHEQNF,TGTGGCAGCAGCTCCTCAGCCGGACTAGTGCGACACGAGCAGAACTTC
once,TRBD2,TRBJ2-5,TRBV4-2,CASSQTPLTGGKETQNF,TGTGCCAGCAGCCAAACCCCACTAACGGGGGGAAAAGAGACCCAGAACTTC
-,TRBD2,TRBJ2-5,TRBV11-2,CANRIGVAGGETHYF,TGTGCCAACAGGATCGGTGTAGCGGGAGGCGAGACCCATTACTTC
-,TRBD2,TRBJ2-5,TRBV11-3,CASSYRWTSGVETQYF,TGTGCTAGCAGCTATCGTTGGACTAGCGGGGTGGAGACCCAGTACTTC
-,TRBD2,TRBJ2-3,TRBV2,CASSPSGGATDTQYF,TGTGCCAGCAGCCCTAGCGGGGGGGCCACAGATACGCAGTATTTT
-,-,TRBJ1-1,TRBV7-9,CASTLGGGKEAFF,TGTGCCAGCACCCTTGGGGGCGGGAAAGAAGCTTTCTTT
-,TRBD1,TRBJ1-2,TRBV6-6,CASSYSADRSRTLGYTF,TGTGCCAGCAGTTACTCTGCGGACAGGAGCAGGACTCTTGGCTACACCTTC
-,-,TRBJ2-4,TRBV4-3,CASSQVWVDKNIQYF,TGCGCCAGCAGCCAAGTGTGGGTAGATAAAAACATTCAGTACTTC
-,-,TRBJ1-2,TRBV2,CASRGFYDDYGYTF,TGTGCCAGCAGGGGTTTCTACGATGACTATGGCTACACCTTC